This TCR beta chain was identified during a study of shared clonotypes between healthy human individuals. Study-level points and caveats: For naive CD4 cells, 4.5% to 6.5% of clonotypes were shared across a few donors. Only blood was sampled, and tissue TCR repertoires likely differ from blood ones. Clonotype sharing across donors was expected to vary with sequencing depth.

This CDR3 comprises 14 residues. Germline trimming cut 4 bases from V and 6 bases from J; bases unmatched to any gene: 8. Germline V CDR1 and CDR2: SGHRS, YFSETQ. Details on this clone: Its antigen is unidentified.

Method: immunoSEQ multiplex PCR; TCRdb's copy keeps in-frame clones and lacks some. The table shows over 850,000 clones, with around 82% occurring only once. The sequence derives from a man aged 18-30 years in good health. Some clones in this sample may be carry-over from other donors' samples. The chain is built from TRBV5-1 and TRBJ1-2; 8 nucleotides line up with TRBD1. Sequencing was performed on memory CD4+ T cells from PBMCs. Described subset: CD45RA-negative fraction. The CDR3: CASSGQGASDGYTF. The CDR3 bases are TGCGCCAGCAGCGGTCAGGGGGCTTCCGATGGCTACACCTTC.